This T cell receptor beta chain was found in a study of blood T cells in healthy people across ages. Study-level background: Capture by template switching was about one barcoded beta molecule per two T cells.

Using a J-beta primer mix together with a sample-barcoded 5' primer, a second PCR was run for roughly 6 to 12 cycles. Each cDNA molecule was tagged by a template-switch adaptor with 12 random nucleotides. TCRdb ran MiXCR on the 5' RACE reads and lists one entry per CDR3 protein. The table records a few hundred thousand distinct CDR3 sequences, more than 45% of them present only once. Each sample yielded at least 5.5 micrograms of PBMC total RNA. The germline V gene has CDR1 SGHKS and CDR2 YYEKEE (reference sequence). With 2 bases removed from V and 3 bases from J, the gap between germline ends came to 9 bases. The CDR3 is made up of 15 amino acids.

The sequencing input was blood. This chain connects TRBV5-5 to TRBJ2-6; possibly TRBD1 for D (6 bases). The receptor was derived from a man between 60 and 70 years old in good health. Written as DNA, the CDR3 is TGTGCCAGCAGCTTTCGGACAGTTGGGGCCAACGTCCTGACTTTC. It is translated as CASSFRTVGANVLTF. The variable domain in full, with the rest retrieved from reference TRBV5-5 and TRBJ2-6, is DAGVTQSPTHLIKTRGQQVTLRCSPISGHKSVSWYQQVLGQGPQFIFQYYEKEERGRGNFPDRFSARQFPNYSSELNVNALLLGDSALYLCASSFRTVGANVLTFGAGSRLTVL.